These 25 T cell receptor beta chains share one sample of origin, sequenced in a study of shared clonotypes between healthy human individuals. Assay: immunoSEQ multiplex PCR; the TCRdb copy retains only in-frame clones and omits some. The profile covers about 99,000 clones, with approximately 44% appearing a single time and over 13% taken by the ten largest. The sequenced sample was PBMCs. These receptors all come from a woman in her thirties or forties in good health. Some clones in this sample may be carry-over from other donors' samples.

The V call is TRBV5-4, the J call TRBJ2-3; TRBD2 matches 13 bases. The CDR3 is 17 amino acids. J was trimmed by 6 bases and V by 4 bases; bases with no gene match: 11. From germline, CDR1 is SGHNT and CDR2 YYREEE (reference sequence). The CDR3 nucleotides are TGTGCCAGCAGCCTCGGACTAGCGGGAGCGACGAGGGATACGCAGTATTTT. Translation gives CASSLGLAGATRDTQYF.

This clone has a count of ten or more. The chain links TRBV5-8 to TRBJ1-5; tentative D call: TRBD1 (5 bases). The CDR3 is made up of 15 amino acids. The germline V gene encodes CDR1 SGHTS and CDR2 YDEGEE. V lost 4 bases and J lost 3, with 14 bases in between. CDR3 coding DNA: TGTGCCAGCAGCCCTCCACTAGGGACCAATCAGCCCCAGCATTTT. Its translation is CASSPPLGTNQPQHF.

In DNA form, the CDR3 reads TGCAGCGTCGGACGGAGACAAGAGACCCAGTACTTC. Its translation: CSVGRRQETQYF. The chain links TRBV29-1 to TRBJ2-5, with D unresolved. Trimming took 6 bases from V and 2 from J, leaving 10 bases between them. The CDR3 sequence is 12 residues long. Germline lookup yields CDR1 SQVTM and CDR2 ANQGSEA.

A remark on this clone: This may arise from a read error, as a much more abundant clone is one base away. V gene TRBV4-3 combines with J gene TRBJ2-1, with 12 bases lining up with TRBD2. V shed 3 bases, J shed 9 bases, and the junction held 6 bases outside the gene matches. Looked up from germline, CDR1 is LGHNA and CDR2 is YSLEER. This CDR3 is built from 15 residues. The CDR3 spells CASSQTSGGLSEQFF. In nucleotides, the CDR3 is TGCGCCAGCAGCCAGACTAGCGGGGGATTAAGTGAGCAGTTCTTC.

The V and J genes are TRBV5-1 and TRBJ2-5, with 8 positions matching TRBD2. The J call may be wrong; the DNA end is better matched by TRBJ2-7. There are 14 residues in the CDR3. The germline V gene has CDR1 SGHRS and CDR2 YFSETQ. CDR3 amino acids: CASTLAGGGDEQYF. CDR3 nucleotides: TGCGCCAGCACTCTTGCGGGGGGCGGCGACGAGCAGTACTTC.

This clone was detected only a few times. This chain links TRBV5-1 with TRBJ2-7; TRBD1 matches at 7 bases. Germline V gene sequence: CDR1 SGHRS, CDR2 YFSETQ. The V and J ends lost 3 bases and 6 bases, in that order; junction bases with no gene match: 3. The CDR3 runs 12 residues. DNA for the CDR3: TGCGCCAGCAGCTGGGGACAGATCGAGCAGTACTTC. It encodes CASSWGQIEQYF.

CDR3 DNA sequence: TGTGCCTGGAGTTTAACAGGGTTGGCCGGGGAGCTGTTTTTT. This gives the protein CAWSLTGLAGELFF. The V gene is TRBV30, the J gene TRBJ2-2; TRBD1 is a possible D gene (6 bases). Trimming pared 2 bases from V and 6 bases from J, leaving 13 bases between. This CDR3 contains 14 residues. The germline CDR1 and CDR2 sequences are GTSNPN and SVGIG (reference sequence).

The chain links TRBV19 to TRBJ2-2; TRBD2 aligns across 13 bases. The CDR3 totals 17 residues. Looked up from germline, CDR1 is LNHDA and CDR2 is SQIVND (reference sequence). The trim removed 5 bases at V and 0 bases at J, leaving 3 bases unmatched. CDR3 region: CASSGTSGKANTGELFF. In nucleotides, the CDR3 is TGTGCCAGTAGTGGGACTAGCGGGAAGGCGAACACCGGGGAGCTGTTTTTT.

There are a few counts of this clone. Here the CDR3 reads CATSREGYVGAFF. As DNA, the CDR3 is TGTGCCACCAGCAGAGAAGGGTACGTAGGGGCTTTCTTT. The J gene is TRBJ1-1, the V gene TRBV15; D not certain. The CDR3 is made up of 13 amino acids. Deletions cut 0 bases from V and 11 bases from J, with 13 bases between. Per the germline V gene, CDR1 is LNHNV and CDR2 is YYDKDF (reference sequence).

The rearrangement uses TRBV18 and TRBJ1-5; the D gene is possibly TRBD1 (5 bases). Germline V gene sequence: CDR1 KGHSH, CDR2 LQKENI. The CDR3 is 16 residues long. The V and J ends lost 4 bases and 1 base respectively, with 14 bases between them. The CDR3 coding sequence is TGTGCCAGCTCACGCGGAAGGGGCACGAGCAATCAGCCCCAGCATTTT. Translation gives CASSRGRGTSNQPQHF.

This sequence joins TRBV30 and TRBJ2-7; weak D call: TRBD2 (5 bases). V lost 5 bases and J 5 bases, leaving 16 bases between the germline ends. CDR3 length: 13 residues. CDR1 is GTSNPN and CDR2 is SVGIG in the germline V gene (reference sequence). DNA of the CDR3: TGTGCCTGGGGCCTGGAGCGGACCCACGAGCAGTACTTC. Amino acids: CAWGLERTHEQYF.

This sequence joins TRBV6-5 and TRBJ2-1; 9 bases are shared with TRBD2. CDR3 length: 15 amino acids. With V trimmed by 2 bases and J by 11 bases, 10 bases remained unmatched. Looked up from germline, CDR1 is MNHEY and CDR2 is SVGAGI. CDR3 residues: CASSYVGLAGLQQFF. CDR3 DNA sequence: TGTGCCAGCAGTTACGTGGGTCTAGCGGGACTTCAGCAGTTCTTC.

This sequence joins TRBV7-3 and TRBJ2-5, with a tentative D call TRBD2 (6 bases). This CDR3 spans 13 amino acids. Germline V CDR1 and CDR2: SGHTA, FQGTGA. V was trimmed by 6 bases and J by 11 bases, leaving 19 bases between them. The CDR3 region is CASSPPLSREQYF. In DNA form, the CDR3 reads TGTGCCAGCAGTCCACCACTTTCTCGGGAGCAGTACTTC.

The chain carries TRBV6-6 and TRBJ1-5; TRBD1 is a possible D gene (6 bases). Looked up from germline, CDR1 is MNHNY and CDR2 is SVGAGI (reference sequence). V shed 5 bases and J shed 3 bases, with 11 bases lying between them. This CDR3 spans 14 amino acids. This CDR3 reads CASSQGQFNQPQHF. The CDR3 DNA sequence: TGTGCCAGCAGTCAAGGACAGTTCAATCAGCCCCAGCATTTT.

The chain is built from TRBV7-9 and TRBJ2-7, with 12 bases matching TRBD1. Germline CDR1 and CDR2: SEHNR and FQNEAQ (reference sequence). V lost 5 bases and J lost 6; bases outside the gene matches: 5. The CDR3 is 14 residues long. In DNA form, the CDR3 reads TGTGCCAGCAGCCAGGGACAGGGGGCAGGCGAGCAGTACTTC. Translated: CASSQGQGAGEQYF. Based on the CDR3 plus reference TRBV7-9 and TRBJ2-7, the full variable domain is DTGVSQNPRHKITKRGQNVTFRCDPISEHNRLYWYRQTLGQGPEFLTYFQNEAQLEKSRLLSDRFSAERPKGSFSTLEIQRTEQGDSAMYLCASSQGQGAGEQYFGPGTRLTVT.

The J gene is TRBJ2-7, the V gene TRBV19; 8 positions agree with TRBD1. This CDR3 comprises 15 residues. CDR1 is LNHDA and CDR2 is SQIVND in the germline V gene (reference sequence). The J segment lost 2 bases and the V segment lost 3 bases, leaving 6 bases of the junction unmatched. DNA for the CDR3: TGTGCCAGTAGTATGGGGGACAGGCCACCCTACGAGCAGTACTTC. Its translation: CASSMGDRPPYEQYF.

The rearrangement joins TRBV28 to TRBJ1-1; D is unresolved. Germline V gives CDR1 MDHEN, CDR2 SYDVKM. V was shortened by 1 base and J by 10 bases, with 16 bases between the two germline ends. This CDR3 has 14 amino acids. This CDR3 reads CASSLFGRTVLAFF. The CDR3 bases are TGTGCCAGCAGTTTATTTGGTCGGACGGTGCTAGCTTTCTTT.

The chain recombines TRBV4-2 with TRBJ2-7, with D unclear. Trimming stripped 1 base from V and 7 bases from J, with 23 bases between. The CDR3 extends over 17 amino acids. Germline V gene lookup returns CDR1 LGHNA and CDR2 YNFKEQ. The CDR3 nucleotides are TGTGCCAGCAGCCAAGTTAGTACTGACTCGCCGTTTCGGGAGCAGTACTTC. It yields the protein CASSQVSTDSPFREQYF.

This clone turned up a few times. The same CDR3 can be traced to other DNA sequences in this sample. Here the CDR3 reads CASSFRAQETQYF. DNA for the CDR3: TGTGCCAGCAGCTTCCGGGCACAAGAGACCCAGTACTTC. The chain recombines TRBV7-9 with TRBJ2-5, with D unclear. V was clipped by 3 bases and J by 2 bases, with 7 bases between them. Germline CDR1 reads SEHNR; CDR2 reads FQNEAQ (reference sequence). The CDR3 totals 13 residues.

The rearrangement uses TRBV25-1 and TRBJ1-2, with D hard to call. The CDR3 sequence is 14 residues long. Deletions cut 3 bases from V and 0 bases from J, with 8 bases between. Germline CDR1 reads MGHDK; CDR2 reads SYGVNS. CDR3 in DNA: TGTGCCAGCAGTGACTCGGGGTCTAACTATGGCTACACCTTC. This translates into CASSDSGSNYGYTF.

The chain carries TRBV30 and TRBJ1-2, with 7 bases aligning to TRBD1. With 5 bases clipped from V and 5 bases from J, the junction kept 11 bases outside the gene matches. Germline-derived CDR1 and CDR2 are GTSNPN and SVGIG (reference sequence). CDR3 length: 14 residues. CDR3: CAWGGGPSYYGYTF. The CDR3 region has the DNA TGTGCCTGGGGAGGGGGCCCATCTTATTATGGCTACACCTTC.

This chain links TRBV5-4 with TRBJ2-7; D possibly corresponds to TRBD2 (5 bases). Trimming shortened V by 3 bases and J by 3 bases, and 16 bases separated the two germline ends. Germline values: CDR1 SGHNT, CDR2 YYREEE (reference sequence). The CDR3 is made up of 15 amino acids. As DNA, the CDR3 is TGTGCCAGCAGCTCCGGAGCCCAGGAGGTCTACGAGCAGTACTTC. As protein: CASSSGAQEVYEQYF.

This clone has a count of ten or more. The CDR3 spells CASSQQGTDGYTF. CDR3 nucleotide sequence: TGTGCCAGCAGCCAACAGGGGACTGATGGCTACACCTTC. V is TRBV7-2 and J is TRBJ1-2; TRBD1 aligns across 7 bases. V dropped 5 bases and J dropped 6; count of bases not matched to a gene: 6. Germline lookup yields CDR1 SGHTA and CDR2 FQGNSA. This CDR3 region has 13 residues.

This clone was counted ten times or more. CDR3 nucleotide sequence: TGTGCCTGGAGTGCCCGTGCAGATCAGCCCCAGCATTTT. This translates into CAWSARADQPQHF. The J gene is TRBJ1-5, the V gene TRBV30; D gene unclear. Germline V gene sequence: CDR1 GTSNPN, CDR2 SVGIG (reference sequence). There are 13 residues in the CDR3. Trimming left V 1 base short and J 5 bases short, with 9 bases between.

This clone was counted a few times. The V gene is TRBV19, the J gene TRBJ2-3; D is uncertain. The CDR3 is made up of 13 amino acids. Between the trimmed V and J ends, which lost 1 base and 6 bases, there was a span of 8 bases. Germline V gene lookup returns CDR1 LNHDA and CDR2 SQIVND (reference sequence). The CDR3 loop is CASSIALFDTQYF. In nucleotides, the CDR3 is TGTGCCAGTAGTATAGCCCTTTTTGATACGCAGTATTTT.